This TCR beta chain was identified during a study of response to subunit inactivated influenza vaccine. The study, taken as a whole, reports: Authors suggested each seasonal influenza vaccination recruits few new T cells.

The CDR3 covers 15 residues. Trimming removed 4 bases at V and 3 bases at J, with 16 bases between. Note on this clonotype: Its antigen is not known.

TCRdb processed the RT-PCR reads anew with MiXCR; each CDR3 protein has one entry. This table has some 200,000 distinct CDR3 sequences, over 9.5% appearing once. These data also formed part of another study, on T cells expressing NK-cell markers. That work contributes: A 5'RACE template switching approach incorporating UMIs was used to make TCR beta cDNA.

The source material was CD8+ T cells sorted from PBMCs, sampled 11 to 12 days after vaccination. This sequence joins TRBV12-3 or TRBV12-4 and TRBJ2-7; D possibly corresponds to TRBD2 (5 bases). This clonotype originated in a man aged 50-59 years who received an inactivated influenza vaccine. Written as DNA, the CDR3 is TGTGCCAGCAGTTCGGGATTTTCAAGCCTCTACGAGCAGTACTTC. Translated, it gives CASSSGFSSLYEQYF.